This entry lists 15 T cell receptor beta chains sequenced from one sample in a study of T cells after yellow fever vaccination. One entry per CDR3 protein, called by TCRdb with MiXCR from the 5' RACE reads. The sample contains hundreds of thousands of distinct CDR3 sequences, approximately 13% of which appear only once. Specimen: CD4+ T cells sorted from PBMCs, collected 15 days after the yellow fever booster vaccination. The receptors come from a man younger than 35 who received the YFV17D yellow fever vaccine.

This clonotype appeared many times. The chain is built from TRBV7-9 and TRBJ2-3; a possible D gene is TRBD2 (6 bases). The CDR3 consists of 14 residues. The germline V gene has CDR1 SEHNR and CDR2 FQNEAQ (reference sequence). V lost 7 bases, J lost 2 bases, and 13 bases lay in between. CDR3 loop: CASTPGLHTDTQYF. CDR3 nucleotide sequence: TGTGCCAGCACCCCGGGACTGCACACAGATACGCAGTATTTT. The variable domain in full, with the rest retrieved from reference TRBV7-9 and TRBJ2-3, is DTGVSQNPRHKITKRGQNVTFRCDPISEHNRLYWYRQTLGQGPEFLTYFQNEAQLEKSRLLSDRFSAERPKGSFSTLEIQRTEQGDSAMYLCASTPGLHTDTQYFGPGTRLTVL.

This clonotype was seen more than once but under ten times. This chain links TRBV20-1 with TRBJ2-3; D is tentatively TRBD1 or TRBD2 (5 bases each). Germline V gene sequence: CDR1 DFQATT, CDR2 SNEGSKA (reference sequence). V dropped 1 base and J dropped 4 bases, with 9 bases sitting between them. This CDR3 spans 13 amino acids. CDR3 residues: CSARVSGPDTQYF. The CDR3, as DNA: TGCAGTGCTAGAGTCTCGGGACCAGATACGCAGTATTTT.

This clonotype was counted only a few times. This chain joins TRBV20-1 and TRBJ2-1, with D unresolved. The V end lost 5 bases, the J end lost 0 bases, and 11 bases lay between the germline ends. The CDR3 extends over 14 amino acids. Germline V gives CDR1 DFQATT, CDR2 SNEGSKA (reference sequence). CDR3 sequence: CSAARRYSYNEQFF. CDR3 bases: TGCAGTGCTGCGAGAAGATACTCCTACAATGAGCAGTTCTTC.

The chain combines TRBV6-6 with TRBJ2-7; TRBD1 matches 9 bases. The length of the CDR3 is 15 residues. J lost 3 bases, V lost 6 bases, and 9 bases had no gene match. Germline-derived CDR1 and CDR2 are MNHNY and SVGAGI (reference sequence). The CDR3, as DNA: TGTGCCAGCAGGTCCACCGGGACAGGGTACTACGAGCAGTACTTC. Its translation is CASRSTGTGYYEQYF.

This clonotype was recorded only once. The V and J genes are TRBV7-6 and TRBJ1-1; D call uncertain. The CDR3 has 12 residues. Trimming shortened V by 4 bases and J by 3 bases, and 6 bases separated the two germline ends. Germline V CDR1 and CDR2: SGHVS, FNYEAQ. Here the CDR3 reads CASSSVDTEAFF. The CDR3 nucleotides are TGTGCCAGCAGCTCAGTGGACACTGAAGCTTTCTTT.

The chain couples TRBV19 to TRBJ2-6, with 7 bases aligning to TRBD1. From germline, CDR1 is LNHDA and CDR2 SQIVND (reference sequence). V gave up 7 bases and J gave up 4 bases; unmatched junction bases: 10. The CDR3 is 16 amino acids. CDR3 nucleotide sequence: TGTGCCAGTACCAGAACAGGGGCGAGGGGGGCCAACGTCCTGACTTTC. Translating it yields CASTRTGARGANVLTF.

This clonotype was counted between two and nine times. The V call is TRBV14, the J call TRBJ1-5; TRBD1 might be the D (5 bases). V gave up 3 bases and J gave up 7 bases, with 13 bases separating them. Germline CDR1 and CDR2: SGHDN and FVKESK. The CDR3 contains 14 residues. CDR3 sequence: CASSHLGAGQPQHF. CDR3 sequence (DNA): TGTGCCAGCAGCCACCTCGGGGCAGGGCAGCCCCAGCATTTT.

This clonotype was seen only once. This chain joins TRBV5-4 and TRBJ2-3; D remains ambiguous. The germline gives CDR1 SGHNT, CDR2 YYREEE (reference sequence). This CDR3 contains 15 residues. Trimming shortened V by 1 base and J by 2 bases, and 11 bases separated the two germline ends. In DNA form, the CDR3 reads TGTGCCAGCAGCTTGAATTACCAGAACACAGATACGCAGTATTTT. Translating gives CASSLNYQNTDTQYF.

The chain carries TRBV3-1 and TRBJ1-3; the D gene is possibly TRBD1 (6 bases). The length of the CDR3 is 13 residues. Germline CDR1 reads LGHDT; CDR2 reads YNNKEL (reference sequence). V lost 1 base and J lost 8, with 9 bases in between. The CDR3 region has the DNA TGTGCCAGCAGCCAAGTAAAGGGGGACACCATATATTTT. It encodes CASSQVKGDTIYF.

This clonotype has at least ten counts. The chain is built from TRBV27 and TRBJ2-7, with 7 bases lining up with TRBD1. The CDR3 sequence is 13 residues long. Trimming took 7 bases from V and 3 from J; bases not matched to a gene: 6. CDR1 MNHEY and CDR2 SMNVEV come from the germline V gene (reference sequence). The CDR3 region has the DNA TGTGCCAGCAAAACCACAGGGGTCTACGAGCAGTACTTC. It yields the protein CASKTTGVYEQYF.

Many counts were recorded for this clonotype. The chain uses TRBV7-2 and TRBJ2-1; a possible D gene is TRBD1 (5 bases). This CDR3 is built from 12 residues. In germline, CDR1 is SGHTA, CDR2 FQGNSA. V dropped 5 bases and J dropped 7 bases, with 9 bases sitting between them. As DNA, the CDR3 is TGTGCCAGCAGCCAAGCAGGGAATGAGCAGTTCTTC. Translating it yields CASSQAGNEQFF.

The V call is TRBV7-8, the J call TRBJ1-3; unclear D gene. The CDR3 is 15 amino acids. V lost 6 bases and J 1 base, leaving 13 bases between the germline ends. CDR1 and CDR2 from the germline V gene are SGHVS and FQNEAQ. The CDR3 loop is CASSRRRNSGNTIYF. Here the CDR3 DNA reads TGTGCCAGCAGTCGTCGACGGAATTCTGGAAACACCATATATTTT.

This clonotype was detected a few times. This chain connects TRBV20-1 to TRBJ2-1; 7 positions agree with TRBD2. CDR1 is DFQATT, CDR2 SNEGSKA, per germline (reference sequence). V was pared by 6 bases and J by 6 bases, with 11 bases of the junction left unmatched. This CDR3 has 14 residues. The CDR3 is CSAGSASGSNEQFF. In nucleotides, the CDR3 is TGCAGTGCAGGGTCTGCTAGCGGTTCCAATGAGCAGTTCTTC.

This clonotype was counted many times. This chain joins TRBV5-4 and TRBJ1-2; D is ambiguous. The germline V and J ends were trimmed by 5 bases and 8 bases, with 22 bases remaining between them. CDR1 is SGHNT and CDR2 is YYREEE in the germline V gene (reference sequence). The CDR3 is 15 amino acids. CDR3 DNA sequence: TGTGCCAGCAGACCCGGCGGGCAGGAGGGAAAAGGCTACACCTTC. Amino acid sequence: CASRPGGQEGKGYTF. Based on the CDR3 plus reference TRBV5-4 and TRBJ1-2, the full variable domain is ETGVTQSPTHLIKTRGQQVTLRCSSQSGHNTVSWYQQALGQGPQFIFQYYREEENGRGNFPPRFSGLQFPNYSSELNVNALELDDSALYLCASRPGGQEGKGYTFGSGTRLTVV.

This clonotype turned up a few times. The chain uses TRBV6-6 and TRBJ1-1; 7 bases match TRBD1. From germline, CDR1 is MNHNY and CDR2 SVGAGI (reference sequence). This CDR3 comprises 13 residues. Trimming cost V 10 bases and J 3 bases; bases outside gene matches: 8. CDR3 region: CAILDRVDTEAFF. The CDR3 region has the DNA TGTGCCATCTTAGACAGGGTGGACACTGAAGCTTTCTTT.